Included here is one TCR beta chain sequence, with context. Its antigen remains unidentified. The sample holds no much larger clone one base away, and base qualities are not on file. The CDR3 goes from the cysteine to the phenylalanine over 16 residues. The read is trimmed to its CDR3 DNA, 48 bases read in frame from base 1. V ends up 3 bases short and J 1 base short, with an unmatched junction base count of 5. The germline V gene encodes CDR1 MNHEY and CDR2 SMNVEV (reference sequence). To demonstrate the VDJtools post-analysis software, the study profiled TCR beta repertoires from the peripheral blood of around 13 young patients with multiple sclerosis. The multiple sclerosis patients were children and adolescents ranging in age from 6 to 15 years. The data were taken from a study of post-analysis software for immune sequencing data (dated by TCRdb to 2015 to 2017). Study-level background: The recorded disease courses included relapsing-remitting, secondary progressive and progressive-relapsing multiple sclerosis, and some patients had no subtype annotation. The patient repertoires were compared against about a dozen previously published healthy control repertoires obtained from donors aged 6 to 25 years. A subset of samples was prepared in parallel using single-end sample barcoding, then pooled and co-amplified after Illumina adapter ligation.

Study-level results and caveats: Significantly higher frequencies in patients than in controls were found for roughly five TRBV segments, including TRBV5-6, TRBV5-1 and TRBV20-1. Compared with controls, multiple sclerosis patients had significantly lower normalized Chao1 diversity, a finding suggesting substantial peripheral T-cell clonal expansion. The control group was slightly older than the multiple sclerosis patient group. Direct clustering with F measure showed strong co-clustering of samples prepared in the same batch, prompting a batch-effect correction.

Libraries came from PCR. The instrument given in TCRdb is Illumina HiSeq 2500. To reduce PCR and sequencing biases, unique molecular identifiers were built into the TCR beta cDNA libraries. Per 1 to 10 million input T cells, roughly 500,000 cDNA molecules were obtained, such that each molecule approximated one T cell. Patient libraries were prepared and sequenced with the same protocol used for the earlier healthy control dataset. Samples belonging to the same batch were prepared together, multiplexed and sequenced on a shared HiSeq lane. In the source study's methods: Raw barcoded reads were processed with MIGEC, discarding single-read molecular identifier groups before consensus assembly and CDR3 extraction. Clonotype tables were post-analysed with VDJtools, normalizing diversity by down-sampling all datasets to the smallest sample size. In repertoire overlap clustering, CDR3 amino acid sequences, but not nucleotide sequences, were matched to correct batch-related cross-sample contamination. TCRdb ran its own pipeline on the public reads, namely fastp trimming at Q25 and MiXCR clone calling, and kept in-frame beta chains. Identical CDR3 proteins give one entry, which carries the most common genes and DNA. TCRdb, not the authors, supplied the V and J calls. This sample gives fewer than 550,000 distinct CDR3 sequences in total; under 40% of them show up just once. Under 7% of the sample rests with the top ten.

The sample was blood. This clonotype originated in a girl younger than 18 with multiple sclerosis. The chain is made from TRBV27 and TRBJ2-3; TRBD1 fits 9 bases in the junction. The CDR3 amino acid sequence is: CASSFPRTGGTDTQYF. The DNA is as follows: TGTGCCAGCAGTTTTCCCCGGACAGGGGGCACAGATACGCAGTATTTT.